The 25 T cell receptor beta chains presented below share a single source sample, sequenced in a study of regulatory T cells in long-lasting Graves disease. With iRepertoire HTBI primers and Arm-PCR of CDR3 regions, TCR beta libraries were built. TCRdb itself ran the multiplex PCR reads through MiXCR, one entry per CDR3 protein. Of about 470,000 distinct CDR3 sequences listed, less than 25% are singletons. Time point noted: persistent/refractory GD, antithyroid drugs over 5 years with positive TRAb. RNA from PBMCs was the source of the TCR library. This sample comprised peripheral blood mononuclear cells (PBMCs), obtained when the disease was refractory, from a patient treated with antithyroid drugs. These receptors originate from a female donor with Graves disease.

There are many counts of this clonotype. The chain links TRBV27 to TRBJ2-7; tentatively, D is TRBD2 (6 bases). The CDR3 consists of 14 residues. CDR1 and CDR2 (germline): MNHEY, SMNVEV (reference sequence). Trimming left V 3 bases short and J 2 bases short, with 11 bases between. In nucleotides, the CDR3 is TGTGCCAGCAGTTTTGGAGGGGTTGCCTACGAGCAGTACTTC. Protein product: CASSFGGVAYEQYF.

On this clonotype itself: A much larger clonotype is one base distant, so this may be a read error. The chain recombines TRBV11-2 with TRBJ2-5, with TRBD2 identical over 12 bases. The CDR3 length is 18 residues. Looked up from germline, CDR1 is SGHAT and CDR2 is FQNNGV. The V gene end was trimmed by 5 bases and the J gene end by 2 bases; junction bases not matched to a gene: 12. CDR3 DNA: TGTGCCAGCAGCCCCACCGGCGGGACTAGCGGGTTACAAGAGACCCAGTACTTC. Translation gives CASSPTGGTSGLQETQYF.

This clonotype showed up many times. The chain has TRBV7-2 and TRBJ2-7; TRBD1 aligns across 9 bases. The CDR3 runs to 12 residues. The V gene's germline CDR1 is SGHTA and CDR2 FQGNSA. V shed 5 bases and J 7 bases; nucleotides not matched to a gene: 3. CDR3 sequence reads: CASSRTGEEQYF. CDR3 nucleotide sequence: TGTGCCAGCAGCCGGACAGGGGAAGAGCAGTACTTC. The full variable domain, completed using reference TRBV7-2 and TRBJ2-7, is GAGVSQSPSNKVTEKGKDVELRCDPISGHTALYWYRQSLGQGLEFLIYFQGNSAPDKSGLPSDRFSAERTGGSVSTLTIQRTQQEDSAVYLCASSRTGEEQYFGPGTRLTVT.

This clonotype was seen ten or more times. The CDR3 spells CASSPRGTGYGYTF. In DNA, the CDR3 is TGTGCCAGCAGCCCTAGGGGGACAGGCTATGGCTACACCTTC. The V gene is TRBV13, the J gene TRBJ1-2, with 8 bases aligning to TRBD1. Germline V CDR1 and CDR2: PRHDT, FYEKMQ (reference sequence). The CDR3 is 14 residues long. The V and J ends lost 5 bases and 4 bases, in that order; junction bases with no gene match: 6.

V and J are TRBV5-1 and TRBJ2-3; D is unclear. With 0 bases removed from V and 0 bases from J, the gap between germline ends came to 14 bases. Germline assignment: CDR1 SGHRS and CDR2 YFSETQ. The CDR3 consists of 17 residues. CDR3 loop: CASSLERSDISTDTQYF. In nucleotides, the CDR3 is TGCGCCAGCAGCTTGGAAAGGAGCGACATTAGCACAGATACGCAGTATTTT. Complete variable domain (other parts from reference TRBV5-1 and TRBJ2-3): KAGVTQTPRYLIKTRGQQVTLSCSPISGHRSVSWYQQTPGQGLQFLFEYFSETQRNKGNFPGRFSGRQFSNSRSEMNVSTLELGDSALYLCASSLERSDISTDTQYFGPGTRLTVL.

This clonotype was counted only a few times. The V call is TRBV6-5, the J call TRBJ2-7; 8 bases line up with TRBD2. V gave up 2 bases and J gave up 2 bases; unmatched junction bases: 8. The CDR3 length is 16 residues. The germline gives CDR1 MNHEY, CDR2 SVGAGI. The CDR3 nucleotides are TGTGCCAGCAGTTACCCCCAGCGGGAGAACACCTACGAGCAGTACTTC. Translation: CASSYPQRENTYEQYF.

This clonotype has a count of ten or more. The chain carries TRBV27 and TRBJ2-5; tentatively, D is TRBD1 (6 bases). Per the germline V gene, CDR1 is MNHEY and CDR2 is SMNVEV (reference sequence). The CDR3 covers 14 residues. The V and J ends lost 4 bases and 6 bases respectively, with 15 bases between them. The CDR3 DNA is TGTGCCAGCAGTTCCCCAGACAGGAGGCAGACCCAGTACTTC. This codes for CASSSPDRRQTQYF.

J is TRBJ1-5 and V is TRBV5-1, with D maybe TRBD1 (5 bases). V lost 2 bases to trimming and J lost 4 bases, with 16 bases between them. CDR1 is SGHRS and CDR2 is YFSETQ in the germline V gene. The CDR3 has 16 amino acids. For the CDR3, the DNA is TGCGCCAGCAGCTTCCACGGGGGGGGGGAAAATCAGCCCCAGCATTTT. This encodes CASSFHGGGENQPQHF.

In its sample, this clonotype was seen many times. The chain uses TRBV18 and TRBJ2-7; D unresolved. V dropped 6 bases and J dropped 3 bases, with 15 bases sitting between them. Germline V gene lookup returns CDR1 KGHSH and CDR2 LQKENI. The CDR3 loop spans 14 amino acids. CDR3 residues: CASSSFRAHYEQYF. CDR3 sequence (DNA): TGTGCCAGCTCTTCCTTCCGGGCACACTACGAGCAGTACTTC.

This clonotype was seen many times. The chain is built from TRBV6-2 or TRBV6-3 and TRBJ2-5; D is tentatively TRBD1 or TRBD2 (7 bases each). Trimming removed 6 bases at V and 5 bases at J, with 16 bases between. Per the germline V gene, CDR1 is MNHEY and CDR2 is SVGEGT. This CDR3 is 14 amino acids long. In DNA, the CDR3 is TGTGCCAGCAGAGTGACAGGGCGGGAGGAGACCCAGTACTTC. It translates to CASRVTGREETQYF.

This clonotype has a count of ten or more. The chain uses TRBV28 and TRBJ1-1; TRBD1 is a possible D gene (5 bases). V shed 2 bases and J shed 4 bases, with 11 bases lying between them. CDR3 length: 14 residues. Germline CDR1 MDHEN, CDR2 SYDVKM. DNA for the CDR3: TGTGCCAGCAGTTTACAAGACAGAAGCACTGAAGCTTTCTTT. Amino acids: CASSLQDRSTEAFF.

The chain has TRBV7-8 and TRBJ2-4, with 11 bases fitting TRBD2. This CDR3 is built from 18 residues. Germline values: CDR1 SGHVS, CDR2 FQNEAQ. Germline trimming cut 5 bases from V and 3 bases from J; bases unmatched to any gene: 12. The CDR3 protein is CASSGSGRADKDKNIQYF. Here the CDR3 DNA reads TGTGCCAGCAGCGGTAGCGGGAGGGCCGATAAAGACAAAAACATTCAGTACTTC.

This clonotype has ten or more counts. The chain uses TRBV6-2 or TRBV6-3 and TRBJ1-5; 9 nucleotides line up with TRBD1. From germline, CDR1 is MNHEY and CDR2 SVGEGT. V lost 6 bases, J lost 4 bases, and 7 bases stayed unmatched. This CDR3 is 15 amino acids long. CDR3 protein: CASRNRDRENQPQHF. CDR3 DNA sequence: TGTGCCAGCAGAAACCGGGACAGGGAGAATCAGCCCCAGCATTTT.

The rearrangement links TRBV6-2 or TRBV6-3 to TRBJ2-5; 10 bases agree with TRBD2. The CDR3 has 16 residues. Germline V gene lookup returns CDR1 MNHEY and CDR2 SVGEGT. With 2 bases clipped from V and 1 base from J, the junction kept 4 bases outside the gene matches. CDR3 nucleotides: TGTGCCAGCAGTTACCATCTAGCGGGGGTCCAAGAGACCCAGTACTTC. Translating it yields CASSYHLAGVQETQYF.

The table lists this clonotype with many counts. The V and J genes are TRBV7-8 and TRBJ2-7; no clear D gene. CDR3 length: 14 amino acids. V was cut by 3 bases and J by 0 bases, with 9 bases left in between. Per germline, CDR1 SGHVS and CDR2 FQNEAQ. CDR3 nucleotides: TGTGCCAGCAGCTTCGAGTTTGCCTCCTACGAGCAGTACTTC. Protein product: CASSFEFASYEQYF.

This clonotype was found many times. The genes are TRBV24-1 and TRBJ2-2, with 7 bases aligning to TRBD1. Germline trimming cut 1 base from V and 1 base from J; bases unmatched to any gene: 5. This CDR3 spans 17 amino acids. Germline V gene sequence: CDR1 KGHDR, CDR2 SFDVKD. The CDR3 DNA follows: TGTGCCACCAGTGATTTAGGGGGCCAGGGGAACACCGGGGAGCTGTTTTTT. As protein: CATSDLGGQGNTGELFF.

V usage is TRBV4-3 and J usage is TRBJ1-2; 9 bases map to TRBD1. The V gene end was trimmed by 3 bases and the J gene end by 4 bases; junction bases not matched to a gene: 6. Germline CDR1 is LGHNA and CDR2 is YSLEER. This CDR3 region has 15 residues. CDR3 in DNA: TGCGCCAGCAGCCAGTGGGACAGGGACCTCTATGGCTACACCTTC. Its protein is CASSQWDRDLYGYTF.

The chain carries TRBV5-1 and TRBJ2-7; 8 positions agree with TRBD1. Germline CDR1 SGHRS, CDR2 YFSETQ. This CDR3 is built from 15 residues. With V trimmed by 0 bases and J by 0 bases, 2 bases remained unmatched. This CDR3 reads CASSLGDRSSYEQYF. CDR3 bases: TGCGCCAGCAGCTTGGGGGACAGGAGCTCCTACGAGCAGTACTTC. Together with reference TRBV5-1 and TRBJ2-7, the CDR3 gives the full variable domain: KAGVTQTPRYLIKTRGQQVTLSCSPISGHRSVSWYQQTPGQGLQFLFEYFSETQRNKGNFPGRFSGRQFSNSRSEMNVSTLELGDSALYLCASSLGDRSSYEQYFGPGTRLTVT.

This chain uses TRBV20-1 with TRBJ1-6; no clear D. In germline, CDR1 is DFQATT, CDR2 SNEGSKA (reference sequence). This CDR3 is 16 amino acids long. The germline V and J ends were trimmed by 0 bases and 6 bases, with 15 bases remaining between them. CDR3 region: CSARDFGRARNSPLHF. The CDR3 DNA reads TGCAGTGCTAGAGACTTTGGCCGAGCACGTAATTCACCCCTCCACTTT.

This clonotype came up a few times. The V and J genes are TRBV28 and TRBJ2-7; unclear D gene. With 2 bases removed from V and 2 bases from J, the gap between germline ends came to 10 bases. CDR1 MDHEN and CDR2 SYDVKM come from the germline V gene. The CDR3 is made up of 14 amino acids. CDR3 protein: CASSLSRQTYEQYF. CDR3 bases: TGTGCCAGCAGTTTAAGTCGTCAAACCTACGAGCAGTACTTC.

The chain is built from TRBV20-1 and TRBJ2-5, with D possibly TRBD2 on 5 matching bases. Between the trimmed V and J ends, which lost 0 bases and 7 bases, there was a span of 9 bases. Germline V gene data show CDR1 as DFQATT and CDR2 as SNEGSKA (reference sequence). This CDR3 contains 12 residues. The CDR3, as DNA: TGCAGTGCTAGAGATCGGGCGGGGACCCAGTACTTC. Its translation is CSARDRAGTQYF.

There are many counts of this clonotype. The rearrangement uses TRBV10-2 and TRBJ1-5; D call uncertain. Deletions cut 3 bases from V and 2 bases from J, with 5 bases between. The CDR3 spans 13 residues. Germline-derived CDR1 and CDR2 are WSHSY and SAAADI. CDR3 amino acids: CASSENGNQPQHF. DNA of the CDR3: TGCGCCAGCAGTGAAAATGGCAATCAGCCCCAGCATTTT.

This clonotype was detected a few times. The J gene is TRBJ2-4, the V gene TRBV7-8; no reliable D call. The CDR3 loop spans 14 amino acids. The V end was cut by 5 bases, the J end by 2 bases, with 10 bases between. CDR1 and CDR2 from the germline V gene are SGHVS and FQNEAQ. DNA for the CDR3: TGTGCCAGCAGCCCCCGTAGTTCCAAAAACATTCAGTACTTC. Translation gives CASSPRSSKNIQYF.

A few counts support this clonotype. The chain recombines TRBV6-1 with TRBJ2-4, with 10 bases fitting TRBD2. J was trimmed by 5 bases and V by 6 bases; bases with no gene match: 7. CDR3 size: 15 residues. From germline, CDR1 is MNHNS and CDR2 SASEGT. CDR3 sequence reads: CASRSAGGVQNIQYF. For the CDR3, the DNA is TGTGCCAGCAGATCAGCGGGAGGGGTGCAAAACATTCAGTACTTC.

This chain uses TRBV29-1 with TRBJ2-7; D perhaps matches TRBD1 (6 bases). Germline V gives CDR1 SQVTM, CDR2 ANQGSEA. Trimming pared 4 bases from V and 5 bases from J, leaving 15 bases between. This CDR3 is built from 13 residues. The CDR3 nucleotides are TGCAGCGTTGTGGGACATGGGTTAAACGAGCAGTACTTC. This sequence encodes CSVVGHGLNEQYF.